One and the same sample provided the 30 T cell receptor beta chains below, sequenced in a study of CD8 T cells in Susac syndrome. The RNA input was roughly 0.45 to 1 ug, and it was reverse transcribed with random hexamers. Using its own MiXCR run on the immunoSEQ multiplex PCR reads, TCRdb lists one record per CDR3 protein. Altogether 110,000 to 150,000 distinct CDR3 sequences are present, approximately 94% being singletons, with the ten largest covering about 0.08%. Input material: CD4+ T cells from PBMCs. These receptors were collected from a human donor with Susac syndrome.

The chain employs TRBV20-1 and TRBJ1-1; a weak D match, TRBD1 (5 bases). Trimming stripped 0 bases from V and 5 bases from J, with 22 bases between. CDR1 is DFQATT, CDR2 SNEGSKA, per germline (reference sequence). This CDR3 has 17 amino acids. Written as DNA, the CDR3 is TGCAGTGCTAGAGATCGGGTCCTTGCAGGGAGGAATACTGAAGCTTTCTTT. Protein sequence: CSARDRVLAGRNTEAFF.

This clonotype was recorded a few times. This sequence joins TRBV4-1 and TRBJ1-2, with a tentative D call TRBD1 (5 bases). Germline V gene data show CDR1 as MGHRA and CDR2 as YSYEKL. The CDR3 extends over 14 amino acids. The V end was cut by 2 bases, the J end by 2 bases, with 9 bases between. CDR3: CASSQTGRNYGYTF. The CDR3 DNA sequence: TGCGCCAGCAGCCAAACGGGACGGAACTATGGCTACACCTTC.

This CDR3 is CASSLPPGLFGELFF. The CDR3 DNA is TGTGCCAGCAGCTTGCCCCCTGGCTTGTTCGGGGAGCTGTTTTTT. This chain joins TRBV5-6 and TRBJ2-2; no definite D call. Between the trimmed V and J ends, which lost 1 base and 7 bases, there was a span of 14 bases. The CDR3 runs to 15 residues. In germline, CDR1 is SGHDT, CDR2 YYEEEE. Combining the CDR3 with reference TRBV5-6 and TRBJ2-2 gives the whole variable domain DAGVTQSPTHLIKTRGQQVTLRCSPKSGHDTVSWYQQALGQGPQFIFQYYEEEERQRGNFPDRFSGHQFPNYSSELNVNALLLGDSALYLCASSLPPGLFGELFFGEGSRLTVL.

The CDR3 sequence is CASSVGGQGQFVEQFF. In DNA form, the CDR3 reads TGTGCCAGCAGCGTAGGGGGCCAGGGCCAATTTGTGGAGCAGTTCTTC. The V and J genes are TRBV9 and TRBJ2-1, with D tentatively TRBD1 (5 bases). CDR3 length: 16 residues. Trimming left V 0 bases short and J 10 bases short, with 20 bases between. The germline V gene has CDR1 SGDLS and CDR2 YYNGEE.

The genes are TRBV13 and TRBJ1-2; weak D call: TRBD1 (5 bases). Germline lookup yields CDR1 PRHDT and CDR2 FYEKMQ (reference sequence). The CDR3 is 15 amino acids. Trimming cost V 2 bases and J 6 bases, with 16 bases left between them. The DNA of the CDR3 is TGTGCCAGCAGCTTAAAGGGGTGGGTACGGGATGGCTACACCTTC. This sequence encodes CASSLKGWVRDGYTF.

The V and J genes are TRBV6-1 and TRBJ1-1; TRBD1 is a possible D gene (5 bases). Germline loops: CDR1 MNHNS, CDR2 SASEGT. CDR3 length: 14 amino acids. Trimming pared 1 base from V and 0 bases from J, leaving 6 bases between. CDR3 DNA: TGTGCCAGCAGTGAAGACAGGATGAACACTGAAGCTTTCTTT. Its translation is CASSEDRMNTEAFF.

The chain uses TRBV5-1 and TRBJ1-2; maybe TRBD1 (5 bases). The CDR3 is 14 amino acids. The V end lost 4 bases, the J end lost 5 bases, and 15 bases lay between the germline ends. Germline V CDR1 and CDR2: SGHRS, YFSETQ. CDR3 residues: CASSRGFEGYGYTF. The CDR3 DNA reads TGCGCCAGCAGCCGGGGCTTCGAGGGATATGGCTACACCTTC.

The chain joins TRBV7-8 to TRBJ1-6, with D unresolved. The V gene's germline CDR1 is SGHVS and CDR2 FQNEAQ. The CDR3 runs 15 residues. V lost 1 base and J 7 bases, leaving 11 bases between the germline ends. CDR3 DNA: TGTGCCAGCAGCTTAGGATGGCAGTCGAATTCACCCCTCCACTTT. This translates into CASSLGWQSNSPLHF.

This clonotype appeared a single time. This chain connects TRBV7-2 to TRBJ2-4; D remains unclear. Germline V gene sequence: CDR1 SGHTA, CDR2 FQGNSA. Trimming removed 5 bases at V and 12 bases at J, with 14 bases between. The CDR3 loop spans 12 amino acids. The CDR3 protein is CASSLNSGPQYF. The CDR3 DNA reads TGTGCCAGCAGCCTGAACTCCGGGCCTCAGTACTTC.

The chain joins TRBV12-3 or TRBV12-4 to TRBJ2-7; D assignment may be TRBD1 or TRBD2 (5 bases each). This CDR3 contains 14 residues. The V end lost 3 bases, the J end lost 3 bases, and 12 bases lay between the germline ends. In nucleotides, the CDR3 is TGTGCCAGCAGTTTCCGGGACGGAAACTACGAGCAGTACTTC. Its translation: CASSFRDGNYEQYF.

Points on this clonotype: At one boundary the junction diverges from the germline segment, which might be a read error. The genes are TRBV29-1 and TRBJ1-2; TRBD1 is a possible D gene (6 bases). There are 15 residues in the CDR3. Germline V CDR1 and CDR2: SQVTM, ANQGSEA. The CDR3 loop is CSVEEQGGNNYGYTF. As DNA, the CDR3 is TGCAGCGTCGAAGAACAGGGTGGGAATAACTATGGCTACACCTTC.

In DNA form, the CDR3 reads TGTGCCAGTAGTATCGGGTATTCGAACACTGAAGCTTTCTTT. Protein product: CASSIGYSNTEAFF. V usage is TRBV19 and J usage is TRBJ1-1, with D unresolved. V lost 3 bases, J lost 1 base, and 9 bases lay in between. There are 14 residues in the CDR3. Germline CDR1 LNHDA, CDR2 SQIVND (reference sequence).

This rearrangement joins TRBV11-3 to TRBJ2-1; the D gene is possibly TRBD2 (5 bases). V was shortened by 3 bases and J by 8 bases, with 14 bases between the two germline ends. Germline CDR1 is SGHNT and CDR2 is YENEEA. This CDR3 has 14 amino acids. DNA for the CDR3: TGTGCCAGCAGCTTGGACCCAGGTAGCGATGAGCAGTTCTTC. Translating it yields CASSLDPGSDEQFF.

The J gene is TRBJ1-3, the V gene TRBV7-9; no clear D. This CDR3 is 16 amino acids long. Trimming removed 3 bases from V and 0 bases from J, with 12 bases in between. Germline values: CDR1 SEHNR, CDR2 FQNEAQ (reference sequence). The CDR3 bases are TGTGCCAGCAGCTTCAGGCAGACGAGCTCTGGAAACACCATATATTTT. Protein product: CASSFRQTSSGNTIYF.

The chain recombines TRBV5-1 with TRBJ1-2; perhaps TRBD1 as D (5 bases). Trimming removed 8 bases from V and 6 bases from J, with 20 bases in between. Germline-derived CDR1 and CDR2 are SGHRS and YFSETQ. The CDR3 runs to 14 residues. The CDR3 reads CARDLLTVGDGYTF. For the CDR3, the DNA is TGCGCCAGAGACCTTTTGACAGTTGGTGATGGCTACACCTTC.

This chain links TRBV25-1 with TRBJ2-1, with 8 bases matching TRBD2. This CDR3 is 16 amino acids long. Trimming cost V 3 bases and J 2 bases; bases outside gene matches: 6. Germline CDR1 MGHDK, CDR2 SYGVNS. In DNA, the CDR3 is TGTGCCAGCAGTGATCTTTTTAGCGGGGCCTACAATGAGCAGTTCTTC. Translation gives CASSDLFSGAYNEQFF.

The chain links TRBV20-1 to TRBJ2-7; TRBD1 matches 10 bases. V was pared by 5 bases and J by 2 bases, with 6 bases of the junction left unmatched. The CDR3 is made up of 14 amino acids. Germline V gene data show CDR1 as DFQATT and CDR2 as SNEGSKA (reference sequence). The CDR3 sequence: CSAPGQGPAYEQYF. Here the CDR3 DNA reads TGCAGTGCTCCGGGACAGGGGCCCGCCTACGAGCAGTACTTC.

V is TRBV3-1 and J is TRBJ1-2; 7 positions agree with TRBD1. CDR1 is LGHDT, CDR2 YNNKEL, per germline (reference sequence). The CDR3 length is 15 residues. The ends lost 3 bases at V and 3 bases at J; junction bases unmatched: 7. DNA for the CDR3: TGTGCCAGCAGCCACATCGCGACAGGGCACTATGGCTACACCTTC. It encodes CASSHIATGHYGYTF. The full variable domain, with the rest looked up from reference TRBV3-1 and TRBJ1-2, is DTAVSQTPKYLVTQMGNDKSIKCEQNLGHDTMYWYKQDSKKFLKIMFSYNNKELIINETVPNRFSPKSPDKAHLNLHINSLELGDSAVYFCASSHIATGHYGYTFGSGTRLTVV.

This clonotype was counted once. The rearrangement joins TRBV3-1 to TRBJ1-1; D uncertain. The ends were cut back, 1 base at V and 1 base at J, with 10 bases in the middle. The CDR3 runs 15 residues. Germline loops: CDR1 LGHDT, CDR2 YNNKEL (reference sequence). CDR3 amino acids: CASSQGSGWNTEAFF. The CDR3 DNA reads TGTGCCAGCAGCCAAGGGTCGGGATGGAACACTGAAGCTTTCTTT. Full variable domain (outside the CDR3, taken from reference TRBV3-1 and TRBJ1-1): DTAVSQTPKYLVTQMGNDKSIKCEQNLGHDTMYWYKQDSKKFLKIMFSYNNKELIINETVPNRFSPKSPDKAHLNLHINSLELGDSAVYFCASSQGSGWNTEAFFGQGTRLTVV.

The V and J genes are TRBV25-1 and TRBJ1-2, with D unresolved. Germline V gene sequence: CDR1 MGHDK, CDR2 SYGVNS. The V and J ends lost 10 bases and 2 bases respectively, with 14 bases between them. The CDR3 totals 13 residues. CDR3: CATSLEQNYGYTF. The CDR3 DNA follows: TGTGCCACCTCTTTGGAGCAGAACTATGGCTACACCTTC.

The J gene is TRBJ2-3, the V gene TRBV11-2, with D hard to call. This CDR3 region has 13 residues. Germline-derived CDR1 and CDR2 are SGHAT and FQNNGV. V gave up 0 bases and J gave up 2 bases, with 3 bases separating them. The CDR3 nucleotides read TGTGCCAGCAGCTTAGACTACACAGATACGCAGTATTTT. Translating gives CASSLDYTDTQYF.

This CDR3 is CASRRGDGVLVSEQYF. CDR3 nucleotide sequence: TGCGCCTCCCGGCGTGGGGACGGAGTTTTGGTGAGCGAGCAGTACTTC. The genes are TRBV5-1 and TRBJ2-7; the D call may be TRBD1 or TRBD2 (5 bases each). The germline gives CDR1 SGHRS, CDR2 YFSETQ. The CDR3 has 16 amino acids. V gave up 10 bases and J gave up 6 bases, with 29 bases separating them.

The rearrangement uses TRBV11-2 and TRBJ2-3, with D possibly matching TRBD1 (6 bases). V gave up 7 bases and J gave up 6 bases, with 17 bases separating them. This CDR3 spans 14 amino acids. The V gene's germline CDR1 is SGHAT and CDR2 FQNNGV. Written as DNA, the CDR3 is TGTGCCAGCAACGACTTGGGGGCGCGGGATACGCAGTATTTT. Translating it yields CASNDLGARDTQYF.

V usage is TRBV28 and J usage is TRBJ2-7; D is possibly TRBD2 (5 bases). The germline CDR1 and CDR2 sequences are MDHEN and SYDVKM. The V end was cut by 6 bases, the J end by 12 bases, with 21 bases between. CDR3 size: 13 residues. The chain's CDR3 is CASRYGSGPSMYF. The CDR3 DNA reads TGTGCCAGCAGATATGGGAGTGGCCCCTCAATGTACTTC. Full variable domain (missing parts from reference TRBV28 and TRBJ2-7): DVKVTQSSRYLVKRTGEKVFLECVQDMDHENMFWYRQDPGLGLRLIYFSYDVKMKEKGDIPEGYSVSREKKERFSLILESASTNQTSMYLCASRYGSGPSMYFGPGTRLTVT.

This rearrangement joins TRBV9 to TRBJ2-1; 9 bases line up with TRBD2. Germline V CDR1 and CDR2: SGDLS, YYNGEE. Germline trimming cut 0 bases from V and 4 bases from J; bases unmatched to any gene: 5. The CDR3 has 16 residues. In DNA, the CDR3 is TGTGCCAGCAGCGTAGGGGGCAGCGGGAGGTACAATGAGCAGTTCTTC. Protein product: CASSVGGSGRYNEQFF.

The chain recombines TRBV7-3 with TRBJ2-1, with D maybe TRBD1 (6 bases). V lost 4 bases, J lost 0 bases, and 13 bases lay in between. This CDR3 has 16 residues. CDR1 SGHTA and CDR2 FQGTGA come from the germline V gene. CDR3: CASSWGRTSSYNEQFF. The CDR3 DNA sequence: TGTGCCAGCAGCTGGGGGCGGACGTCCTCCTACAATGAGCAGTTCTTC.

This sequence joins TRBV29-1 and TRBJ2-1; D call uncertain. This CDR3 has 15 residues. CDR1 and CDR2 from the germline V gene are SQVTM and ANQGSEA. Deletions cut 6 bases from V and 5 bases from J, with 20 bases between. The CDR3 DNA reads TGCAGCGTCCAACCCCTTCAACCAGGACACAATGAGCAGTTCTTC. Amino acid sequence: CSVQPLQPGHNEQFF.

As DNA, the CDR3 is TGTGCCAGCAGCCGGGCCAGGTTAGCCAAAAACATTCAGTACTTC. Encoded protein: CASSRARLAKNIQYF. The V gene is TRBV11-2, the J gene TRBJ2-4; D not certain. V lost 5 bases and J 0 bases, leaving 11 bases between the germline ends. CDR3 size: 15 residues. CDR1 and CDR2 (germline): SGHAT, FQNNGV.

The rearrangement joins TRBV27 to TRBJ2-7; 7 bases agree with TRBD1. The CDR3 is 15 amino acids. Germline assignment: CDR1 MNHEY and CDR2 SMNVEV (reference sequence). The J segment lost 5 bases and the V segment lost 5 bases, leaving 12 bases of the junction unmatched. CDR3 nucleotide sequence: TGTGCCAGCAGTCTTGTGCCCGGGACAGTCCACGAGCAGTACTTC. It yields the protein CASSLVPGTVHEQYF.

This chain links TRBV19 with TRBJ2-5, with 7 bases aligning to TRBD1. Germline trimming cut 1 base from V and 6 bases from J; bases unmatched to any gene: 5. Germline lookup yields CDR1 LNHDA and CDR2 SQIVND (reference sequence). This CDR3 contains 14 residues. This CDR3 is CASSIGGQTKTQYF. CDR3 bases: TGTGCCAGTAGTATAGGGGGACAGACGAAGACCCAGTACTTC.